This passage covers 7 T cell receptor beta chains from one sample sequenced in a study of PD-1 blockade in classical Hodgkin lymphoma. TCRdb's table, derived via immunoSEQ multiplex PCR, lists solely in-frame clones and lacks some. Of 43,000 or so clones listed, around 80% are singletons. As to time point: cycle 4 day 1 (C4D1), after 5 to 7 weeks of nivolumab. No patient escaped relapse after autologous stem cell transplantation, and brentuximab vedotin exposure varied. The starting material was peripheral blood mononuclear cells (PBMCs), obtained before the fourth cycle of nivolumab. These receptors all come from a human donor with classical Hodgkin lymphoma.

This clone has just one count. This chain links TRBV7-2 with TRBJ2-7; a weak D match, TRBD1 (6 bases). This CDR3 comprises 14 residues. V was clipped by 5 bases and J by 2 bases, with 13 bases between them. CDR1 SGHTA and CDR2 FQGNSA come from the germline V gene. The CDR3 reads CASSPSWTAYEQYF. CDR3 sequence (DNA): TGTGCCAGCAGCCCTAGCTGGACAGCCTACGAGCAGTACTTC.

This clone occurred a few times. The rearrangement joins TRBV29-1 to TRBJ1-1; the D is unclear. The V and J ends lost 4 bases and 1 base respectively, with 10 bases between them. Germline V gives CDR1 SQVTM, CDR2 ANQGSEA. The CDR3 consists of 13 residues. CDR3 nucleotide sequence: TGCAGCGTTGGGGATATCAGGAACACTGAAGCTTTCTTT. Translating gives CSVGDIRNTEAFF. Drawing the rest from reference TRBV29-1 and TRBJ1-1, the complete variable domain is SAVISQKPSRDICQRGTSLTIQCQVDSQVTMMFWYRQQPGQSLTLIATANQGSEATYESGFVIDKFPISRPNLTFSTLTVSNMSPEDSSIYLCSVGDIRNTEAFFGQGTRLTVV.

The J gene is TRBJ2-2, the V gene TRBV13; no firm D call. Trimming left V 5 bases short and J 6 bases short, with 10 bases between. This CDR3 contains 13 residues. Germline V gives CDR1 PRHDT, CDR2 FYEKMQ (reference sequence). The CDR3 loop reads CASSRTVAGELFF. CDR3 nucleotide sequence: TGTGCCAGCAGCCGTACGGTGGCCGGGGAGCTGTTTTTT.

The V gene is TRBV6-1, the J gene TRBJ1-2; possibly TRBD1 for D (6 bases). The CDR3 runs 14 residues. CDR1 and CDR2 (germline): MNHNS, SASEGT. Trimming took 1 base from V and 8 from J, leaving 14 bases between them. The CDR3 region is CASSEGGHSGGYTF. In DNA, the CDR3 is TGTGCCAGCAGTGAAGGGGGACACAGTGGAGGCTACACCTTC.

The chain has TRBV5-5 and TRBJ1-1; 9 bases align to TRBD1. The V gene end was trimmed by 4 bases and the J gene end by 6 bases; junction bases not matched to a gene: 19. The CDR3 totals 18 residues. Germline CDR1 is SGHKS and CDR2 is YYEKEE (reference sequence). CDR3 nucleotides: TGTGCCAGCAGCCCGACATTTCCCGGGACAGGGTTGATGGCTGAAGCTTTCTTT. Its protein is CASSPTFPGTGLMAEAFF.

This sequence joins TRBV9 and TRBJ2-7; D might be TRBD1 (6 bases). The CDR3 sequence is 15 residues long. Germline lookup yields CDR1 SGDLS and CDR2 YYNGEE. V lost 3 bases to trimming and J lost 2 bases, with 15 bases between them. CDR3: CASSETMDSTYEQYF. The CDR3 bases are TGTGCCAGCAGCGAGACCATGGACAGCACCTACGAGCAGTACTTC.

This chain links TRBV5-3 with TRBJ2-7; 9 bases agree with TRBD1. TRBV5-3 qualifies as an ORF whose function is uncertain. J lost 4 bases, V lost 4 bases, and 6 bases had no gene match. The CDR3 is 14 amino acids. The CDR3 loop reads CARSPGQGWYEQYF. The CDR3 DNA sequence: TGTGCCAGAAGCCCTGGACAGGGGTGGTACGAGCAGTACTTC.